A selection of T cell receptor beta chains follows, all from one sample in a study of shared clonotypes between healthy human individuals. The repertoire was sequenced with immunoSEQ multiplex PCR; TCRdb's copy has only in-frame clones and lacks some. The repertoire holds 1.5 million to 2.5 million clones, with about 95% as singletons. Sequencing was done on a sample of naive CD8+ T cells sorted from blood. Receptors originate from a man between 18 and 35 years old in good health. The CDR3 runs from the conserved cysteine through the conserved F or W. The D gene is left open where the match is weak. For some rows the clone size is stated as once, few or many, or as a class when expanded; others skip it.

TRBJ2-3 | NA | NA | TRBV4-1 | TGCGCCAGCAGCCAACTGAAGGCAAGCACAGATACGCAGTATTTT | CASSQLKASTDTQYF
TRBJ1-2 | TRBD1 | NA | TRBV6-5 | TGTGCCAGCAGTCCGACGACAGGGGATTATGGCTACACCTTC | CASSPTTGDYGYTF
TRBJ2-3 | NA | NA | TRBV7-7 | TGTGCTAGCAGCTTTGACGTAACGGATACGCAGTATTTT | CASSFDVTDTQYF
TRBJ1-6 | TRBD1 | NA | TRBV7-9 | TGTGCCAGCAGCCCGACAGGGGGCAGTCGCTCCTATAATTCACCCCTCCACTTT | CASSPTGGSRSYNSPLHF
TRBJ2-7 | NA | NA | TRBV30 | TGTGCCTGGAGTGTACCGGGGGGCGGGCAGTACTTC | CAWSVPGGGQYF
TRBJ2-2 | NA | NA | TRBV7-9 | TGTGCCAGCAGCTCAAAGGGGAAGAACACCGGGGAGCTGTTTTTT | CASSSKGKNTGELFF
TRBJ2-1 | TRBD1 | once | TRBV25-1 | TGTGCCAGCAGTGGACAGGGGGCCTACAATGAGCAGTTCTTC | CASSGQGAYNEQFF
TRBJ2-2 | NA | NA | TRBV9 | TGTGCCAGCAGCGTGGGCGGGGAGCCCGGGGAGCTGTTTTTT | CASSVGGEPGELFF
TRBJ2-7 | TRBD2 | NA | TRBV14 | TGTGCCAGCAGCGAAGGTAGCGGGAGAGTGTGGTACGAGCAGTACTTC | CASSEGSGRVWYEQYF
TRBJ2-7 | NA | NA | TRBV7-2 | TGTGCCAGCAGCTTGTTCCGAATCGACGAGCAGTACTTC | CASSLFRIDEQYF
TRBJ1-2 | NA | NA | TRBV9 | TGTGCCAGCAGTTCAATCGACGACCGGGTTTTCCACTATGGCTACACCTTC | CASSSIDDRVFHYGYTF
TRBJ2-5 | NA | once | TRBV6-6 | TGTGCCAGCACCGGCGGTTTTCGGCCCAAAGAGACCCAGTACTTC | CASTGGFRPKETQYF
TRBJ2-7 | NA | once | TRBV6-6 | TGTGCCAGCAGCCAGTTCAAAAGCTCCTACGAGCAGTACTTC | CASSQFKSSYEQYF
TRBJ2-7 | TRBD1 | once | TRBV6-5 | TGTGCCAGCAGTTTGACAGGGCCGGACGAGCAGTACTTC | CASSLTGPDEQYF
TRBJ2-1 | NA | NA | TRBV9 | TGTGCCAGCAGCCCTAAATGGGACGGTCTCTACAATGAGCAGTTCTTC | CASSPKWDGLYNEQFF
TRBJ1-6 | NA | once | TRBV10-2 | TGCGCCAGCAGTGAGTCCGACCCGGGGGCCACCTATAATTCACCCCTCCACTTT | CASSESDPGATYNSPLHF
TRBJ2-3 | TRBD1 | NA | TRBV11-1 | TGTGCCAGCAGCACCAGGGGGCCTACAGATACGCAGTATTTT | CASSTRGPTDTQYF
TRBJ2-7 | TRBD1 | NA | TRBV4-3 | TGCGCCAGCAGCCAAGCCGGGGACAGGGTTGGGACCTACGAGCAGTACTTC | CASSQAGDRVGTYEQYF
TRBJ2-1 | NA | NA | TRBV6-5 | TGTGCCAGCAGTTACAACCAATACAATGAGCAGTTCTTC | CASSYNQYNEQFF
TRBJ2-7 | TRBD2 | NA | TRBV4-2 | TGTGCCAGCAGCCAGGATAGCGGGGGGGTGCGCGAGCAGTACTTC | CASSQDSGGVREQYF
TRBJ2-4 | NA | NA | TRBV5-1 | TGCGCCAGCAGCCATGTCAGGGTGGGAGTCAAAAACATTCAGTACTTC | CASSHVRVGVKNIQYF
TRBJ2-1 | TRBD2 | NA | TRBV19 | TGTGCCAGCCGAGGGACTAGTATCAATGAGCAGTTCTTC | CASRGTSINEQFF
TRBJ2-7 | TRBD1 | NA | TRBV7-6 | TGTGCCAGCAGCCCCCCCGGACAGGGATACGAGCAGTACTTC | CASSPPGQGYEQYF
TRBJ2-7 | NA | NA | TRBV2 | TGTGCCAGCAGTGAATTAGGATCTTCCTACGAGCAGTACTTC | CASSELGSSYEQYF
TRBJ2-2 | NA | NA | TRBV4-1 | TGCGCCAGCAGTCTTCCCTGGGCAGGCACCGGGGAGCTGTTTTTT | CASSLPWAGTGELFF
TRBJ1-2 | NA | NA | TRBV25-1 | TGTGCCAGCAGTGAAAAGGGTCCCCCCTTATATGGCTACACCTTC | CASSEKGPPLYGYTF
TRBJ2-1 | NA | NA | TRBV10-2 | TGCGCCAGCAGAGCAGAGACAGGTGATGAGCAGTTCTTC | CASRAETGDEQFF
TRBJ1-4 | NA | NA | TRBV11-2 | TGTGCCAGCAGCTTGCTCGTAGGGGAAAAACTGTTTTTT | CASSLLVGEKLFF
TRBJ2-7 | TRBD2 | NA | TRBV29-1 | TGCAGCGTTTCCCCTAGCGGGAGGGCCTACGAGCAGTACTTC | CSVSPSGRAYEQYF
TRBJ2-5 | NA | NA | TRBV9 | TGTGCCAGCAGCGTAGGGATGGGAGAAGAGACCCAGTACTTC | CASSVGMGEETQYF
TRBJ2-7 | TRBD1 | NA | TRBV7-6 | TGTGCCAGCAGCGTAGGGGACAGGGGAGGGCGGGAGCAGTACTTC | CASSVGDRGGREQYF
TRBJ1-5 | NA | NA | TRBV19 | TGTGCCAGTAGTATCCGGGACCACAATCAGCCCCAGCATTTT | CASSIRDHNQPQHF
TRBJ2-3 | NA | NA | TRBV28 | TGTGCCAGCAGTACCCCGGAGGGGGATACGCAGTATTTT | CASSTPEGDTQYF
TRBJ2-4 | TRBD2 | once | TRBV5-1 | TGCGCCAGCAAGACTAGCGGGGAAAACATTCAGTACTTC | CASKTSGENIQYF
TRBJ2-7 | NA | NA | TRBV27 | TGTGCCAGCAGTTTATTGGGGGTCAGAGGAATTTCCGTCGCCGAGCAGTACTTC | CASSLLGVRGISVAEQYF
TRBJ1-1 | NA | NA | TRBV9 | TGTGCCAGCAGTCGAGGGAACACTGAAGCTTTCTTT | CASSRGNTEAFF
TRBJ2-7 | NA | NA | TRBV27 | TGTGCCAGCAGTCCCCTCCCCGGAGCGGGCGCCTACGAGCAGTACTTC | CASSPLPGAGAYEQYF
TRBJ2-5 | NA | NA | TRBV29-1 | TGCAGCGTTGAAGTATCCTGGGCAGTGGAAGAGACCCAGTACTTC | CSVEVSWAVEETQYF
TRBJ2-1 | TRBD2 | NA | TRBV29-1 | TGCAGCGTTGAAAGCTTTGCTAGCGGGAGCTCCTACAATGAGCAGTTCTTC | CSVESFASGSSYNEQFF
TRBJ2-6 | NA | NA | TRBV5-1 | TGCGCCAGCAGCTTGTCACATTCGATTGGGAGCTCTGGGGCCAACGTCCTGACTTTC | CASSLSHSIGSSGANVLTF
TRBJ2-7 | NA | NA | TRBV6-5 | TGTGCCAGCAGGGCGGGGGCCCCACCCTACGAGCAGTACTTC | CASRAGAPPYEQYF
TRBJ1-1 | NA | NA | TRBV7-9 | TGTGCCAGCAGCTTTGAAGTTGATAGCGAAGCTTTCTTT | CASSFEVDSEAFF
TRBJ2-1 | NA | NA | TRBV6-4 | TGTGCCAGCAGTGAGCGTGGCGGCCCCTACAATGAGCAGTTCTTC | CASSERGGPYNEQFF
TRBJ1-1 | NA | NA | TRBV30 | TGTGCCTGGAGTGGAGAACTGGTCACTGAAGCTTTCTTT | CAWSGELVTEAFF
TRBJ1-2 | NA | NA | TRBV7-9 | TGTGCCAGCGCGGCAGAGAACTATGGCTACACCTTC | CASAAENYGYTF
TRBJ2-3 | TRBD2 | NA | TRBV30 | TGTGCCTGGAATCTAGCGGGGGGCCCAGATACGCAGTATTTT | CAWNLAGGPDTQYF
TRBJ2-2 | TRBD2 | NA | TRBV7-6 | TGTGCCAGCAGTTTCAGACTAGCGGGAGCGGGTAGCACCGGGGAGCTGTTTTTT | CASSFRLAGAGSTGELFF
TRBJ2-7 | NA | NA | TRBV6-1 | TGTGCCACGCTGACCTCTCCCGCCTACGAGCAGTACTTC | CATLTSPAYEQYF
TRBJ2-3 | NA | NA | TRBV5-1 | TGCGCCAGCAGCTATTCAGATACGCAGTATTTT | CASSYSDTQYF
TRBJ2-7 | TRBD1 | NA | TRBV29-1 | TGCAGCGTTGAAGAGGGGACAGGGGGCCTCGGGCAGTACTTC | CSVEEGTGGLGQYF
TRBJ2-7 | NA | once | TRBV7-9 | TGTGCCAGCAGCCCCACCGGGACCGCGATCTCCTACGAGCAGTACTTC | CASSPTGTAISYEQYF
TRBJ2-2 | NA | NA | TRBV11-2 | TGTGCCAGCAGCTTAGGAACTTACACCGGGGAGCTGTTTTTT | CASSLGTYTGELFF
TRBJ2-5 | TRBD2 | NA | TRBV4-3 | TGCGCCAGCAGCCAAGATTGGCTAGCGGAGGGAGAGACCCAGTACTTC | CASSQDWLAEGETQYF
TRBJ2-7 | TRBD1 | NA | TRBV6-5 | TGTGCCAGCAGTTACATGGGACAGGGTTACGAGCAGTACTTC | CASSYMGQGYEQYF
TRBJ2-5 | NA | NA | TRBV11-2 | TGTGCCAGCAGCCCTACGGGCGGAGAGACCCAGTACTTC | CASSPTGGETQYF